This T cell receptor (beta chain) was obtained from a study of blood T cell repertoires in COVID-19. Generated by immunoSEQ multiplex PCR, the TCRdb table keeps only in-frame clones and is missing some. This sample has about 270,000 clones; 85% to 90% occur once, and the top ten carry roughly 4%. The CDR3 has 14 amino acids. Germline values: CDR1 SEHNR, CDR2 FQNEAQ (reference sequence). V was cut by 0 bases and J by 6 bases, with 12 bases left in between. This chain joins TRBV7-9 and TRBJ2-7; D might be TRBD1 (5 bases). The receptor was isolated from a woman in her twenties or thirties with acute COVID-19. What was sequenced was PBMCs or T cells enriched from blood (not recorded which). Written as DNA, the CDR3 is TGTGCCAGCAGCTTAGCGGTGGGGCTTAGCGAGCAGTACTTC. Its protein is CASSLAVGLSEQYF.